One TCR beta chain is described in this entry. Antigen specificity is unknown. V shed 3 bases, J shed 2 bases, and the junction held 8 bases outside the gene matches. This CDR3 contains 16 residues. Germline V lookup: CDR1 SGHDT, CDR2 YYEEEE. Selected positively for CCR7 and CD45RO-negative, naive CD8 cells excluded terminally differentiated effector memory CD45RA+ cells. The data were produced by immunoSEQ multiplex PCR, yet TCRdb's version contains in-frame clones alone and is incomplete. The sample lists roughly 2.1 million clones; more than 85% were seen once. This specimen belongs to a study of shared clonotypes between healthy human individuals. Study-wide results and limits: Specimens sampled were limited to blood, with tissue repertoires likely differing. An expected dependence of interdonor clonotype sharing on sequencing depth was noted.

This TCR came from a man between 18 and 29 years old in good health. Some clones in this sample may be carry-over from other donors' samples. Input material: naive CD8+ T cells from PBMCs. The V call is TRBV5-6, the J call TRBJ2-3; the match to TRBD2 covers 8 bases. The CDR3 nucleotides are TGTGCCAGCAGCTGGTTAGCGGGACTTTTCACAGATACGCAGTATTTT. Protein product: CASSWLAGLFTDTQYF.